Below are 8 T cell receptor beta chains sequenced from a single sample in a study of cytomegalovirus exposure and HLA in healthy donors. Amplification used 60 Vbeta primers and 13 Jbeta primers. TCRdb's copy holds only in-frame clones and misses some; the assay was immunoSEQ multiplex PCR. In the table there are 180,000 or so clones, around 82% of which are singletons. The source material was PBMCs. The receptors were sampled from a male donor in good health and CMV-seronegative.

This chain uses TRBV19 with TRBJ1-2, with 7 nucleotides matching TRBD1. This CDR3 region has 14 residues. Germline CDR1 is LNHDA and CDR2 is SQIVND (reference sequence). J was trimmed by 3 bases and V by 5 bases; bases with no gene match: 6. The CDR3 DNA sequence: TGTGCCAGTAGTTCTACAGGGGTTGACTATGGCTACACCTTC. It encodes CASSSTGVDYGYTF.

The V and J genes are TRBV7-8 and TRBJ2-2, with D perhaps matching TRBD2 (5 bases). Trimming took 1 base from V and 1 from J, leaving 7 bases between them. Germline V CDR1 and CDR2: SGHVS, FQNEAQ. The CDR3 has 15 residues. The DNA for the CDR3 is TGTGCCAGCAGCTTAGTAGGAGGGAACACCGGGGAGCTGTTTTTT. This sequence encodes CASSLVGGNTGELFF.

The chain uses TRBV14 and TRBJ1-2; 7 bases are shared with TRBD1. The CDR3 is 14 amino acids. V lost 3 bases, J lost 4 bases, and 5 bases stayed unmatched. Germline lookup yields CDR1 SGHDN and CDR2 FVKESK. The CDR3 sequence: CASSQDQGGYGYTF. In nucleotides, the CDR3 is TGTGCCAGCAGCCAGGACCAGGGGGGCTATGGCTACACCTTC. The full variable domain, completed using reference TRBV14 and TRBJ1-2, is EAGVTQFPSHSVIEKGQTVTLRCDPISGHDNLYWYRRVMGKEIKFLLHFVKESKQDESGMPNNRFLAERTGGTYSTLKVQPAELEDSGVYFCASSQDQGGYGYTFGSGTRLTVV.

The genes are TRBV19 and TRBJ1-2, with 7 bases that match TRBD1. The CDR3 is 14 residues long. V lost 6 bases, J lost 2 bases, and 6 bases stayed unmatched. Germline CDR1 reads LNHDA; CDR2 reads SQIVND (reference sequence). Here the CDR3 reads CASRRQGTNYGYTF. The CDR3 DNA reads TGTGCCAGTAGGCGACAGGGAACAAACTATGGCTACACCTTC.

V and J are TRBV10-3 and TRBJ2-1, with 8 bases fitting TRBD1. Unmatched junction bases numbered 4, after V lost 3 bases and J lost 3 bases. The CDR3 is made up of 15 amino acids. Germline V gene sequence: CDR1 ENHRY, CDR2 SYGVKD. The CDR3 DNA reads TGTGCCATCAGTGACCGGACAGGGAGCTACAATGAGCAGTTCTTC. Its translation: CAISDRTGSYNEQFF.

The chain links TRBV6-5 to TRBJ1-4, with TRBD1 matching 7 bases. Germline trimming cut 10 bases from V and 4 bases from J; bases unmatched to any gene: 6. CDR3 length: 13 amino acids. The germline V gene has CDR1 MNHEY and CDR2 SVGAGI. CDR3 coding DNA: TGTGCCACCCGGGCAGGGGGTAATGAAAAACTGTTTTTT. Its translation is CATRAGGNEKLFF.

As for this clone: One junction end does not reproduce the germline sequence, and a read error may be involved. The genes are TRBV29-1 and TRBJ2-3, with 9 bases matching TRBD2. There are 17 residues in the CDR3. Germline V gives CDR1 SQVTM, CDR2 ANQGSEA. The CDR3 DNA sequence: TGCAGCGTTAAAGAGCGGCGCGGGGGGGCAAGGGGAGATACGCAGTATTTT. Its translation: CSVKERRGGARGDTQYF.

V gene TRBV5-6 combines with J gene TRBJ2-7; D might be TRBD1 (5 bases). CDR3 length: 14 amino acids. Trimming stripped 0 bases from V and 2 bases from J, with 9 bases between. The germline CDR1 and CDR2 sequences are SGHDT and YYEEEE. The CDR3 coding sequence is TGTGCCAGCAGCTTGGGACAGCCAACCTACGAGCAGTACTTC. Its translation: CASSLGQPTYEQYF.